This T cell receptor beta chain came from a study of PD-1 blockade in classical Hodgkin lymphoma. A note on this clone: Its antigen is unidentified.

TCRdb keeps only in-frame clones here, not all; method: immunoSEQ multiplex PCR. The sample records about 41,000 clones, 69% being singletons. Overall study findings and caveats: In CD4+ cells, TCR diversity went up significantly by C4D1, but in CD8+ cells it did not. As was reported, newly diagnosed patients showed lower baseline TCR diversity than healthy donors did.

Time point reported: cycle 4 day 1 (C4D1), after around six weeks of nivolumab. Every patient had relapsed following autologous stem cell transplantation, and cohorts differed in brentuximab vedotin exposure. This sequence originates from a human donor with classical Hodgkin lymphoma. The specimen was peripheral blood mononuclear cells (PBMCs), collected before the fourth cycle of nivolumab.

The CDR3 sequence is CASSYGIDPGSPLHF. The CDR3 DNA sequence: TGTGCCAGCAGTTACGGGATAGATCCGGGATCACCCCTCCACTTT. The V call is TRBV6-5, the J call TRBJ1-6; D unclear. This CDR3 spans 15 amino acids. Germline V gene lookup returns CDR1 MNHEY and CDR2 SVGAGI. The V end was cut by 2 bases, the J end by 10 bases, with 15 bases between.